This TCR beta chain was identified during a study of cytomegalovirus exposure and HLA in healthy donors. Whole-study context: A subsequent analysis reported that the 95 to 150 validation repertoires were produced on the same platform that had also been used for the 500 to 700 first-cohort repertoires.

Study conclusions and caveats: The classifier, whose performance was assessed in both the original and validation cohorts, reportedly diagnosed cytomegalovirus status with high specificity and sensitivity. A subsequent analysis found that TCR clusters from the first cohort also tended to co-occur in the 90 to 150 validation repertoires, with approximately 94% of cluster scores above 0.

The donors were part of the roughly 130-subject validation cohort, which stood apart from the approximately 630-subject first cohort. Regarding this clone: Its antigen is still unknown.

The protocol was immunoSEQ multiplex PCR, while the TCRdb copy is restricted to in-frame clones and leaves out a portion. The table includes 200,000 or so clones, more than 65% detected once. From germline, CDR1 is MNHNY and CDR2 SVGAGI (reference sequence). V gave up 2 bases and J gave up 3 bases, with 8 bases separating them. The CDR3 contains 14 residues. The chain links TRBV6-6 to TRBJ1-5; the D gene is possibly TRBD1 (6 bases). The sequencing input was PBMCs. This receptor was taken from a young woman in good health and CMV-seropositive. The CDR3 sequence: CASSYQGNNQPQHF. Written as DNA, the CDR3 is TGTGCCAGCAGTTACCAGGGGAACAATCAGCCCCAGCATTTT.